These 14 T cell receptor beta chains were all obtained from the same sample, sequenced in a study of T cell repertoires in cytomegalovirus infection. TCRdb processed the reads anew with MiXCR; each CDR3 protein has one entry. The table lists 90,000 to 120,000 distinct CDR3 sequences, more than 20% of them singletons. Sequencing was done on a sample of CD8+ T cells from PBMCs. These receptors all stem from a human donor in good health (CMV status not recorded). Some clones in this sample may be carry-over from other donors' samples.

This clonotype was counted many times. V and J are TRBV7-8 and TRBJ2-7, with 8 bases aligning to TRBD2. The CDR3 contains 15 residues. V gave up 2 bases and J gave up 0 bases; unmatched junction bases: 3. Per germline, CDR1 SGHVS and CDR2 FQNEAQ. The chain's CDR3 is CASSLSGGSSYEQYF. The CDR3 DNA reads TGTGCCAGCAGCTTAAGCGGGGGTAGCTCCTACGAGCAGTACTTC. The full variable domain, with the rest looked up from reference TRBV7-8 and TRBJ2-7, is GAGVSQSPRYKVAKRGQDVALRCDPISGHVSLFWYQQALGQGPEFLTYFQNEAQLDKSGLPSDRFFAERPEGSVSTLKIQRTQQEDSAVYLCASSLSGGSSYEQYFGPGTRLTVT.

This clonotype was seen a handful of times. V and J are TRBV28 and TRBJ2-3; 8 bases map to TRBD2. CDR3 length: 16 residues. Trimming took 6 bases from V and 7 from J; bases not matched to a gene: 15. The germline gives CDR1 MDHEN, CDR2 SYDVKM. The CDR3 here is CASRPTWDSGENTQYF. CDR3 bases: TGTGCCAGCAGACCTACCTGGGATAGCGGGGAAAATACGCAGTATTTT. The full variable domain, in which reference TRBV28 and TRBJ2-3 provide the parts outside the CDR3, is DVKVTQSSRYLVKRTGEKVFLECVQDMDHENMFWYRQDPGLGLRLIYFSYDVKMKEKGDIPEGYSVSREKKERFSLILESASTNQTSMYLCASRPTWDSGENTQYFGPGTRLTVL.

This clonotype came up many times. The chain joins TRBV19 to TRBJ1-5; D is ambiguous. CDR1 and CDR2 from the germline V gene are LNHDA and SQIVND (reference sequence). CDR3 length: 12 amino acids. Deletions cut 1 base from V and 7 bases from J, with 5 bases between. The CDR3 here is CASSIGLQPQHF. Here the CDR3 DNA reads TGTGCCAGTAGTATAGGGCTGCAGCCCCAGCATTTT.

This clonotype turned up a few times. V is TRBV7-4 and J is TRBJ2-3; no firm D call. Germline CDR1 and CDR2: SGHVT and SQSDAQ. The V end was cut by 1 base, the J end by 0 bases, with 5 bases between. This CDR3 spans 14 amino acids. CDR3: CASSLGDSTDTQYF. The DNA for the CDR3 is TGTGCCAGCAGCTTAGGCGACAGCACAGATACGCAGTATTTT.

This chain uses TRBV7-9 with TRBJ2-7, with 8 bases lining up with TRBD1. CDR1 is SEHNR, CDR2 FQNEAQ, per germline (reference sequence). Trimming removed 0 bases from V and 3 bases from J; junction bases left unmatched: 10. The CDR3 is made up of 17 amino acids. CDR3 loop: CASSLAARAGTGYEQYF. As DNA, the CDR3 is TGTGCCAGCAGCTTAGCTGCCCGCGCCGGGACAGGCTACGAGCAGTACTTC.

This clonotype has only a few counts. V and J are TRBV5-4 and TRBJ2-7; D is unresolved. Germline CDR1 and CDR2: SGHNT and YYREEE (reference sequence). CDR3 length: 14 amino acids. V was pared by 4 bases and J by 3 bases, with 14 bases between. CDR3 bases: TGTGCCAGCAGCCCTTATGGGCCGGACTACGAGCAGTACTTC. Its translation is CASSPYGPDYEQYF.

On this clonotype itself: A read error may account for a junction end that differs from germline. This rearrangement joins TRBV12-3 or TRBV12-4 to TRBJ2-1; D is possibly TRBD2 (6 bases). The CDR3 spans 15 residues. CDR3 region: CANSLETSSYNEQFF. CDR3 DNA sequence: TGTGCCAACAGTCTCGAGACTAGCTCCTACAATGAGCAGTTCTTC.

The rearrangement uses TRBV6-2 or TRBV6-3 and TRBJ2-7; 7 nucleotides agree with TRBD1. Germline V lookup: CDR1 MNHEY, CDR2 SVGEGT. After removal of 4 bases from V and 6 bases from J, the junction contained 9 bases not matched to a gene. The CDR3 runs 14 residues. The CDR3 sequence is CASSSPGQSREQYF. CDR3 sequence (DNA): TGTGCCAGCAGTTCACCGGGACAGTCTCGCGAGCAGTACTTC.

At least ten counts were recorded for this clonotype. The rearrangement links TRBV27 to TRBJ2-1; the D gene is possibly TRBD1 (6 bases). Germline V CDR1 and CDR2: MNHEY, SMNVEV (reference sequence). Trimming took 5 bases from V and 3 from J, leaving 17 bases between them. CDR3 length equals 16 residues. The CDR3 loop reads CASSRYREYGYNEQFF. CDR3 DNA: TGTGCCAGCAGTCGATACAGGGAGTATGGCTACAATGAGCAGTTCTTC.

A single count supports this clonotype. This rearrangement joins TRBV6-2 or TRBV6-3 to TRBJ2-7; perhaps TRBD2 as D (5 bases). CDR3 length: 13 amino acids. CDR1 is MNHEY and CDR2 is SVGEGT in the germline V gene. V was shortened by 0 bases and J by 5 bases, with 8 bases between the two germline ends. The CDR3 is CASSYSQEDEQYF. As DNA, the CDR3 is TGTGCCAGCAGTTACTCGCAGGAGGACGAGCAGTACTTC.

There are a few counts of this clonotype. The chain combines TRBV2 with TRBJ2-7; D is unresolved. CDR3 length: 10 residues. V lost 4 bases and J 6 bases, leaving 4 bases between the germline ends. Germline values: CDR1 SNHLY, CDR2 FYNNEI. In nucleotides, the CDR3 is TGTGCCAGCAGTGGGGCCGAGCAGTACTTC. The encoded protein is CASSGAEQYF. The full variable domain, with the rest looked up from reference TRBV2 and TRBJ2-7, is EPEVTQTPSHQVTQMGQEVILRCVPISNHLYFYWYRQILGQKVEFLVSFYNNEISEKSEIFDDQFSVERPDGSNFTLKIRSTKLEDSAMYFCASSGAEQYFGPGTRLTVT.

This chain uses TRBV10-3 with TRBJ2-1, with D perhaps matching TRBD2 (7 bases). V lost 4 bases, J lost 7 bases, and 11 bases lay in between. The germline gives CDR1 ENHRY, CDR2 SYGVKD. The CDR3 contains 13 residues. The CDR3 here is CAISVGGANEQFF. DNA of the CDR3: TGTGCCATCAGTGTTGGGGGGGCGAATGAGCAGTTCTTC.

This clonotype showed up many times. This chain connects TRBV7-8 to TRBJ1-6; D unresolved. This CDR3 has 15 amino acids. Trimming left V 1 base short and J 3 bases short, with 7 bases between. Germline V CDR1 and CDR2: SGHVS, FQNEAQ. CDR3 region: CASSLDYSYNSPLHF. CDR3 coding DNA: TGTGCCAGCAGCTTAGATTACAGCTATAATTCACCCCTCCACTTT.

This clonotype was seen a handful of times. The V gene is TRBV24-1, the J gene TRBJ2-3, with D maybe TRBD1 (6 bases). The CDR3 runs 16 residues. V was trimmed by 3 bases and J by 1 base, leaving 13 bases between them. Germline loops: CDR1 KGHDR, CDR2 SFDVKD. The CDR3 DNA reads TGTGCCACCAGTGATGGCTGGACAGCAGGCACAGATACGCAGTATTTT. This codes for CATSDGWTAGTDTQYF.